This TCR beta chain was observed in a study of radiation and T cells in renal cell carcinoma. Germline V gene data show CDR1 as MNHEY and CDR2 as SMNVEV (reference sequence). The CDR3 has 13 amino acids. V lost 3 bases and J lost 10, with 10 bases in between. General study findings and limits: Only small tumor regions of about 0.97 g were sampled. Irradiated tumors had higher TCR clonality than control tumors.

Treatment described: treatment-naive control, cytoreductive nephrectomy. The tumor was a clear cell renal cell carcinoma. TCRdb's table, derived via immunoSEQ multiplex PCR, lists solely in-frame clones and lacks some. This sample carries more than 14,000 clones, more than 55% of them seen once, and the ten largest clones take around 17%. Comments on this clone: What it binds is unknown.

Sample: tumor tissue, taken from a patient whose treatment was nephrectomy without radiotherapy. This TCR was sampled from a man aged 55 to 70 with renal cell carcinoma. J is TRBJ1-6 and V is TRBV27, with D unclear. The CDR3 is CASSLGIMSPLHF. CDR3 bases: TGTGCCAGCAGTTTGGGGATAATGTCACCCCTCCACTTT.